This paragraph reports one TCR beta chain. Its target is not known. This entry belongs to a study of graft-versus-host responses after intestinal transplantation. Whole-study context: Each of the recipients got a multivisceral, liver-intestinal, or isolated intestinal transplant. Among the recipients, all got anti-thymocyte globulin induction and then tacrolimus and steroids for around three years.

TCRdb keeps only in-frame clones here, not all; method: immunoSEQ multiplex PCR. The table has roughly 36,000 clones, 75% to 90% seen once; the top ten hold 3.5%. Study outcomes and limitations: GvH clones detected in recipient marrow included some appearing first in ileum or blood. Individuals carrying graft-donor T cell macrochimerism showed high graft-versus-host to host-versus-graft clonal ratios in allografts.

CDR3 size: 14 residues. Per the germline V gene, CDR1 is SNHLY and CDR2 is FYNNEI. Trimming removed 6 bases from V and 2 bases from J; junction bases left unmatched: 4. The receptor was isolated from a human patient who received an intestinal transplant, so some T cells may come from the graft donor. Sequenced material: PBMCs, taken 1070 days after transplant. The chain uses TRBV2 and TRBJ2-3; 8 nucleotides align to TRBD1. CDR3 loop: CASRRTGFTDTQYF. The CDR3 DNA is TGTGCCAGCAGGAGGACAGGGTTCACAGATACGCAGTATTTT.